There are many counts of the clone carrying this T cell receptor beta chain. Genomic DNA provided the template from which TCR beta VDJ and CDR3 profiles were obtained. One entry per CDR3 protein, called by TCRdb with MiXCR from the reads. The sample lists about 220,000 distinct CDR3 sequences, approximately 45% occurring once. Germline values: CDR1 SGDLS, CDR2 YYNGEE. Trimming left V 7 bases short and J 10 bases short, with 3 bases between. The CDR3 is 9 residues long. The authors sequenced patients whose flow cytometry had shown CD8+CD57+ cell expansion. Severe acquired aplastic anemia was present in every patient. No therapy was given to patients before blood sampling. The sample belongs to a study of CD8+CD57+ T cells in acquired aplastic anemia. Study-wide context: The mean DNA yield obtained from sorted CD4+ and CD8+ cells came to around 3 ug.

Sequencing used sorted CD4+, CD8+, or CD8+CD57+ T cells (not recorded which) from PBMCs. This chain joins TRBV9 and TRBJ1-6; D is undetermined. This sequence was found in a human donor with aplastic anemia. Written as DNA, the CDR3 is TGTGCCAGCGGCTCACCCCTCCACTTT. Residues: CASGSPLHF.